This T cell receptor beta chain emerged from a study of cytomegalovirus exposure and HLA in healthy donors. Study-wide points: It was taken for granted in presence/absence analyses that sequencing depth across donors was roughly uniform.

Worth noting for this clone: The antigen is undetermined.

The CDR3 has 11 residues. The germline gives CDR1 SEHNR, CDR2 FQNEAQ (reference sequence). Trimming took 4 bases from V and 7 from J, leaving 7 bases between them. Primers for the PCR totalled 60 Vbeta and 13 Jbeta. TCRdb keeps only in-frame clones here, not all; method: immunoSEQ multiplex PCR. The sample holds about 120,000 clones, 66% seen once. V gene TRBV7-9 combines with J gene TRBJ1-2; unclear D gene. The receptor's source is a man aged 18 to 29 in good health and CMV-seronegative. Material for sequencing was PBMCs. The CDR3 DNA sequence: TGTGCCAGCAGCTCACTTTTTGGCTACACCTTC. Its protein product is CASSSLFGYTF.